The rows below give T cell receptor beta chains drawn from one sample of a study of control samples from healthy donors and cancer patients. Profiled with immunoSEQ multiplex PCR; TCRdb holds only in-frame clones, not every one. The top ten hold under 4% of the sample, which has roughly 100,000 clones, over 85% seen once. Source material: blood. Receptor source: a human donor in good health. The donor label of this sample is uncertain. Both conserved end residues are part of each CDR3. D genes are given only for firm matches. Clone size is shown for a subset of rows, as once, few, many or a class of expanded clone.

abundance | d_gene | j_gene | v_gene | CDR3nt | CDR3aa
- | - | TRBJ1-2 | TRBV4-1 | TGCGCCAGCAGCCAAGGCGACGGGCAAGGCTACACCTTC | CASSQGDGQGYTF
- | TRBD1 | TRBJ1-2 | TRBV7-3 | TGTGCCAGCAGCCCGGGGGGACAGAACTATGGCTACACCTTC | CASSPGGQNYGYTF
- | - | TRBJ2-5 | TRBV5-1 | TGCGCCAGCAGCCCCTCTACCCAAGAGACCCAGTACTTC | CASSPSTQETQYF
- | TRBD1 | TRBJ1-2 | TRBV5-4 | TGTGCCAGCAGCGATTCCAGGGGGCATGATGGCTACACCTTC | CASSDSRGHDGYTF
- | - | TRBJ1-1 | TRBV2 | TGTGCCAGCAGTGTAGCTCCGGTGGAAGCTTTCTTT | CASSVAPVEAFF
- | - | TRBJ1-1 | TRBV7-2 | TGTGCCAGCAGCTTAGAGGGTGTAGGTGAAGCTTTCTTT | CASSLEGVGEAFF
- | TRBD1 | TRBJ1-1 | TRBV6-6 | TGTGCCAGCAGTTTGGACAGGCTGGGGACTGAAGCTTTCTTT | CASSLDRLGTEAFF
- | - | TRBJ1-4 | TRBV7-9 | TGTGCCAGCAGCTTCTTAGGTTTTGAAAAACTGTTTTTT | CASSFLGFEKLFF
- | - | TRBJ1-1 | TRBV7-6 | TGTGCCAGCAGCTTAGGGGGGATGAACACTGAAGCTTTCTTT | CASSLGGMNTEAFF
once | TRBD1 | TRBJ1-2 | TRBV15 | TGTGCCACCCGGGACAGGGTCTATGGCTACACCTTC | CATRDRVYGYTF
- | - | TRBJ2-2 | TRBV5-1 | TGCGCCAGCAGCTTGGGGGGACCGCTAACGAACACCGGGGAGCTGTTTTTT | CASSLGGPLTNTGELFF
once | - | TRBJ1-2 | TRBV5-8 | TGTGCCAGCAGCAAACAGATAAACTATGGCTACACCTTC | CASSKQINYGYTF
- | - | TRBJ2-7 | TRBV19 | TGTGCCAGTAGTATAGATGGGGGTTACGAGCAGTACTTC | CASSIDGGYEQYF
- | TRBD1 | TRBJ2-1 | TRBV12-3/TRBV12-4 | TGTGCCAGCAGACCACAGGGGTTGGGTGAGCAGTTCTTC | CASRPQGLGEQFF
- | - | TRBJ1-1 | TRBV15 | TGTGCCACCAGCAGGCCAAACAAGGAAGAAGCTTTCTTT | CATSRPNKEEAFF
- | - | TRBJ1-1 | TRBV6-4 | TGTGCCAGCAGTGCTGACGATGAGAGGGGAAACACTGAAGCTTTCTTT | CASSADDERGNTEAFF
- | - | TRBJ1-1 | TRBV7-2 | TGTGCCAGCAGCGTCCGACAGACCATGAACACTGAAGCTTTCTTT | CASSVRQTMNTEAFF
- | - | TRBJ2-1 | TRBV2 | TGTGCCAGCTCTAGCAACAATGAGCAGTTCTTC | CASSSNNEQFF
once | - | TRBJ1-1 | TRBV3-1/TRBV3-2 | TGTGCCAGCAGCCAAGCTTGGCAGGGGAGGACTGAAGCTTTCTTT | CASSQAWQGRTEAFF
- | - | TRBJ2-3 | TRBV7-3 | TGTGCCAGCAGCTCGGGACCGGAAGATACGCAGTATTTT | CASSSGPEDTQYF
once | - | TRBJ1-1 | TRBV19 | TGTGCCAGTAGTATATCATCTCTTACTACGAACACTGAAGCTTTCTTT | CASSISSLTTNTEAFF
once | - | TRBJ2-4 | TRBV5-1 | TGCGCCAGCAGCTGGGACCTGGCCAAAAACATTCAGTACTTC | CASSWDLAKNIQYF
- | - | TRBJ1-5 | TRBV6-5 | TGTGCCAGCAGTCCCGGCCCTCTCGAGGGTCAGCCCCAGCATTTT | CASSPGPLEGQPQHF
- | - | TRBJ1-6 | TRBV6-1 | TGTGCCAGCAGTGAAGGGGTCGAGGGTGGGTCACCCCTCCACTTT | CASSEGVEGGSPLHF
- | - | TRBJ1-2 | TRBV18 | TGTGCCAGCTCAGGGGCCGTATCGAAGGATGGCTACACCTTC | CASSGAVSKDGYTF
- | - | TRBJ1-1 | TRBV6-5 | TGTGCCAGCAGACCATCCGGGACCCCGAACACTGAAGCTTTCTTT | CASRPSGTPNTEAFF
- | - | TRBJ2-2 | TRBV30 | TGTGCCTGGAGTGGGCTTCAACAGCTGAACACCGGGGAGCTGTTTTTT | CAWSGLQQLNTGELFF
- | - | TRBJ1-6 | TRBV24-1 | TGTGCCACCAGTGATTTGTCCTTCACAGGAGCCAGCCCTCCGCCACATAATTCACCCCTCCACTTT | CATSDLSFTGASPPPHNSPLHF
- | - | TRBJ2-3 | TRBV28 | TGTGCCAGCAGTTTGTATCAGGGCTCGTCCACAGATACGCAGTATTTT | CASSLYQGSSTDTQYF
- | TRBD1 | TRBJ2-7 | TRBV6-5 | TGTGCCAGCTGGGGACAGGAACCCTACGAGCAGTACTTC | CASWGQEPYEQYF
- | TRBD2 | TRBJ2-3 | TRBV30 | TGTGCCTGGAGTCTTCTAGCGGGGGAGGTGGCAGATACGCAGTATTTT | CAWSLLAGEVADTQYF
- | TRBD1 | TRBJ1-1 | TRBV2 | TGTGCCAACGAGCCCGACAGGGGCTCTGAAGCTTTCTTT | CANEPDRGSEAFF
- | - | TRBJ1-4 | TRBV9 | TGTGCCAGCAGCGTAGATTCCGGGGATTGGGGTGAAAAACTGTTTTTT | CASSVDSGDWGEKLFF
- | TRBD1 | TRBJ1-1 | TRBV11-2 | TGTGCCAGCAGTCAGAACAGGGGACCCACTGAAGCTTTCTTT | CASSQNRGPTEAFF
- | - | TRBJ1-5 | TRBV21-1 | TGTGCCAGCAGCCGTAAGGGGATCCGGGACAGGGCTGAGCCCCAGCATTTT | CASSRKGIRDRAEPQHF
few | - | TRBJ1-6 | TRBV7-9 | TGTGCCAGCAGCTTCGGCCAGGTCACCCAAGATTCACCCCTCCACTTT | CASSFGQVTQDSPLHF
once | TRBD1 | TRBJ1-2 | TRBV27 | TGTGCCAGCAGTCCGATCAGGGGGCTACCCCTATCTGGCTACACCTTC | CASSPIRGLPLSGYTF
- | TRBD1 | TRBJ2-1 | TRBV28 | TGTGCCAGCAGTGCTTTAGGGACAGGGGAGCATAATGAGCAGTTCTTC | CASSALGTGEHNEQFF
- | - | TRBJ1-2 | TRBV9 | TGTGCCAGCAGCGTAGCTGTGGGGAACTATGGCTACACCTTC | CASSVAVGNYGYTF
once | - | TRBJ1-1 | TRBV29-1 | TGCAGCGTTGAAGAAAACAGGGCCCACGTCTTT | CSVEENRAHVF
once | TRBD1 | TRBJ1-1 | TRBV18 | TGTGCCAGCTCACCACAACAGGGGGACACTGAAGCTTTCTTT | CASSPQQGDTEAFF
- | - | TRBJ1-1 | TRBV19 | TGTGCCAGTAATCCCGCAGTCATGGAGGCTGAAGCTTTCTTT | CASNPAVMEAEAFF
- | - | TRBJ1-1 | TRBV18 | TGTGCCAGCTCACCATTTCCTGACAGCACTGAAGCTTTCTTT | CASSPFPDSTEAFF
- | - | TRBJ1-6 | TRBV11-2 | TGTGCCAGCAGCTTAATCTCCTTCGGGGCGGGTTCACCCCTCCACTTT | CASSLISFGAGSPLHF
- | TRBD1 | TRBJ1-3 | TRBV10-3 | TGTGCCTCCTGGGGACAGGGAGGAAACACCATATATTTT | CASWGQGGNTIYF
- | - | TRBJ1-4 | TRBV7-9 | TGTGCCAGCAGCCCTGAAAAACTGTTTTTT | CASSPEKLFF
- | TRBD1 | TRBJ1-1 | TRBV11-2 | TGTGCCAGCAGCAACGGACAGGGCTGGTCAGTCGCTGAAGCTTTCTTT | CASSNGQGWSVAEAFF
- | - | TRBJ1-6 | TRBV20-1 | TGCAGTGCTAGTAAGAGTCGGCAGGGAGGATCCTATAATTCACCCCTCCACTTT | CSASKSRQGGSYNSPLHF
few | - | TRBJ1-6 | TRBV6-5 | TGTGCCAGCCGGACAAGCTCTATTTCACCCCTCCACTTT | CASRTSSISPLHF
- | TRBD2 | TRBJ2-1 | TRBV2 | TGTGCCAGCCCCGGGTTAGCGGGGGGCCGGGCTAATTACAATGAGCAGTTCTTC | CASPGLAGGRANYNEQFF
- | - | TRBJ2-4 | TRBV11-2 | TGTGCCAGCAGCCCGAGGACTCAAATCGGGGACATTCAGTACTTC | CASSPRTQIGDIQYF
- | TRBD1 | TRBJ1-5 | TRBV10-3 | TGTGCCATCAGCCCGGACAGGGAGAATCAGCCCCAGCATTTT | CAISPDRENQPQHF
once | - | TRBJ1-2 | TRBV7-2 | TGTGCCAGCAGCAGGACCAACGGAAACTATGGCTACACCTTC | CASSRTNGNYGYTF
- | - | TRBJ1-1 | TRBV28 | TGTGCCAGCAGCATAGTCGGGCAATCGGCTGAAGCTTTCTTT | CASSIVGQSAEAFF
- | TRBD2 | TRBJ2-2 | TRBV19 | TGTGCCAGTAGTATTGGTAGCGGGGGTACCGGGGAGCTGTTTTTT | CASSIGSGGTGELFF
once | - | TRBJ2-6 | TRBV5-1 | TGCGCCAGCAGCCCCACGGGTGGGCGGACAATACACTCTGGGGCCAACGTCCTGACTTTC | CASSPTGGRTIHSGANVLTF
- | - | TRBJ1-1 | TRBV27 | TGTGCCAGCAGTTTCCTCGTCGGTACCGGAATCGCTGAAGCTTTCTTT | CASSFLVGTGIAEAFF